Following are 23 T cell receptor beta chains from one sample sequenced in a study of T cells in Graves' hyperthyroidism and ophthalmopathy. TCR beta CDR3 region amplification was performed from RNA transcripts. HTBI primers were used for first-round RT-PCR of the TCR CDR3. TCRdb itself ran the multiplex PCR reads through MiXCR, one entry per CDR3 protein. The data show 650,000 to 750,000 distinct CDR3 sequences, less than 15% seen once. The sample comprised blood. The receptors come from a woman aged 18 to 35 with Graves' hyperthyroidism.

In its sample, this clonotype was seen many times. This chain joins TRBV28 and TRBJ2-2; TRBD1 agrees at 7 bases. Trimming cost V 5 bases and J 0 bases; bases outside gene matches: 6. The CDR3 extends over 16 amino acids. Germline-derived CDR1 and CDR2 are MDHEN and SYDVKM. The DNA for the CDR3 is TGTGCCAGCAGTCTAAGACAGGGCTCGAACACCGGGGAGCTGTTTTTT. It is translated as CASSLRQGSNTGELFF.

The V call is TRBV7-2, the J call TRBJ1-1, with 8 bases identical to TRBD1. The CDR3 has 15 amino acids. The germline V gene encodes CDR1 SGHTA and CDR2 FQGNSA. The V segment lost 5 bases and the J segment 3 bases; nucleotides outside the gene matches: 8. CDR3 sequence (DNA): TGTGCCAGCAGCCGACACAGGGGGTCTGACACTGAAGCTTTCTTT. Translated: CASSRHRGSDTEAFF.

This clonotype was seen ten or more times. The gene calls are TRBV4-1 and TRBJ2-5; D is uncertain. This CDR3 spans 14 amino acids. V was cut by 4 bases and J by 3 bases, with 12 bases left in between. Per germline, CDR1 MGHRA and CDR2 YSYEKL. The CDR3 sequence: CASSPIGSEETQYF. CDR3 nucleotide sequence: TGCGCCAGCAGCCCGATAGGCAGCGAAGAGACCCAGTACTTC.

The chain couples TRBV6-2 or TRBV6-3 to TRBJ2-1; 11 bases align to TRBD1. J lost 7 bases, V lost 6 bases, and 8 bases had no gene match. CDR3 length: 15 amino acids. The germline V gene has CDR1 MNHEY and CDR2 SVGEGT. CDR3 loop: CASRRTGGVLNEQFF. The CDR3 nucleotides read TGTGCCAGCAGGCGGACAGGGGGCGTTTTGAATGAGCAGTTCTTC.

The chain carries TRBV19 and TRBJ1-5; weak D call: TRBD1 (5 bases). This CDR3 has 15 residues. Germline-derived CDR1 and CDR2 are LNHDA and SQIVND (reference sequence). V lost 2 bases and J lost 2, with 10 bases in between. The CDR3 bases are TGTGCCAGTAGTATACAAGGGGTAGGCAATCAGCCCCAGCATTTT. Translating gives CASSIQGVGNQPQHF.

With respect to this clonotype: The junction shows a germline mismatch at one end, possibly a read error. V and J are TRBV19 and TRBJ1-1, with 8 bases aligning to TRBD1. The CDR3 runs to 18 residues. CDR1 LNHDA and CDR2 SQIVND come from the germline V gene (reference sequence). CDR3 loop: CASSIRRGQVSLKTEAFF. CDR3 in DNA: TGTGCCAGTAGTATACGTCGGGGACAGGTGTCATTGAAAACTGAAGCTTTCTTT.

This clonotype was observed at least ten times. The rearrangement uses TRBV20-1 and TRBJ2-5; a possible D gene is TRBD2 (7 bases). Trimming took 6 bases from V and 1 from J, leaving 9 bases between them. This CDR3 contains 12 residues. Germline CDR1 DFQATT, CDR2 SNEGSKA (reference sequence). The CDR3 sequence: CSAGGLQETQYF. As DNA, the CDR3 is TGCAGTGCGGGGGGGCTCCAAGAGACCCAGTACTTC.

About this clonotype: A read error is possible here, since a much larger clone lies one base away. The chain links TRBV11-2 to TRBJ2-3; TRBD2 matches at 13 bases. The germline V gene encodes CDR1 SGHAT and CDR2 FQNNGV. CDR3 length: 18 residues. The CDR3 coding sequence is TGTGCCAGCAGCTCCCCTCTGACTAGCGGGAGGACCACAGATGCGCAGTATTTT. Encoded protein: CASSSPLTSGRTTDAQYF.

This clonotype turned up a few times. The rearrangement links TRBV19 to TRBJ2-7; D might be TRBD1 (5 bases). Germline V gives CDR1 LNHDA, CDR2 SQIVND (reference sequence). V dropped 9 bases and J dropped 2 bases, with 20 bases sitting between them. The CDR3 consists of 15 residues. CDR3 nucleotide sequence: TGTGCCAGGGGCTTTGGGGCAGACGACGCCTACGAGCAGTACTTC. This translates into CARGFGADDAYEQYF.

This clonotype occurred a few times. The rearrangement joins TRBV18 to TRBJ2-3; D is possibly TRBD2 (5 bases). Germline assignment: CDR1 KGHSH and CDR2 LQKENI. V was trimmed by 2 bases and J by 2 bases, leaving 23 bases between them. This CDR3 has 19 amino acids. The CDR3 protein is CASSPNFGLLLEDTDTQYF. CDR3 in DNA: TGTGCCAGCTCACCAAACTTCGGACTGCTACTCGAGGACACAGATACGCAGTATTTT.

V usage is TRBV6-2 or TRBV6-3 and J usage is TRBJ1-2; D not certain. The CDR3 runs 13 residues. Trimming removed 0 bases from V and 3 bases from J, with 5 bases in between. Germline V gives CDR1 MNHEY, CDR2 SVGEGT. DNA for the CDR3: TGTGCCAGCAGTTACTCGGCTGACTATGGCTACACCTTC. This sequence encodes CASSYSADYGYTF.

V is TRBV6-2 or TRBV6-3 and J is TRBJ1-2; 9 nucleotides align to TRBD1. V lost 2 bases and J lost 7; bases outside the gene matches: 14. CDR3 size: 17 residues. Germline CDR1 MNHEY, CDR2 SVGEGT. CDR3 DNA: TGTGCCAGCAGTTACAGCCCGGGGGACAGGGAAATAAGTGGCTACACCTTC. This sequence encodes CASSYSPGDREISGYTF.

This clonotype has ten or more counts. The genes are TRBV6-1 and TRBJ2-1; TRBD2 aligns across 11 bases. CDR3 length equals 17 residues. Germline V lookup: CDR1 MNHNS, CDR2 SASEGT. V lost 4 bases and J lost 5; bases outside the gene matches: 10. CDR3 loop: CASSATLQGLADNEQFF. Written as DNA, the CDR3 is TGTGCCAGCAGTGCCACTCTCCAGGGACTAGCGGACAATGAGCAGTTCTTC.

The sample holds many counts of this clonotype. The J gene is TRBJ1-1, the V gene TRBV6-2 or TRBV6-3; maybe TRBD1 (5 bases). CDR3 length: 14 residues. V shed 6 bases and J shed 4 bases, with 15 bases lying between them. Germline loops: CDR1 MNHEY, CDR2 SVGEGT. The CDR3 region has the DNA TGTGCCAGCAGCATTCCGGGACTCCTCACTGAAGCTTTCTTT. Protein sequence: CASSIPGLLTEAFF.

This clonotype occurred many times. V usage is TRBV5-6 and J usage is TRBJ1-4, with 9 bases matching TRBD1. The CDR3 covers 14 residues. Trimming took 2 bases from V and 7 from J; bases not matched to a gene: 3. Germline assignment: CDR1 SGHDT and CDR2 YYEEEE. The CDR3 reads CASSLQGAGEKLFF. CDR3 in DNA: TGTGCCAGCAGCTTACAGGGGGCGGGTGAAAAACTGTTTTTT.

Remarks on this clonotype: A much larger clone differs by one base, so this may be a read error. The chain carries TRBV7-9 and TRBJ2-1, with TRBD1 matching 8 bases. Germline CDR1 is SEHNR and CDR2 is FQNEAQ (reference sequence). This CDR3 region has 14 residues. Losses at the gene ends were 5 bases for V and 2 bases for J; bases not matched to a gene: 2. The CDR3 here is CASSETGAYNEQFF. The CDR3 nucleotides are TGTGCCAGCAGCGAGACAGGGGCCTACAATGAGCAGTTCTTC.

The genes are TRBV20-1 and TRBJ2-1; 10 positions agree with TRBD2. V shed 0 bases, J shed 9 bases, and the junction held 5 bases outside the gene matches. The germline V gene encodes CDR1 DFQATT and CDR2 SNEGSKA (reference sequence). The CDR3 extends over 14 amino acids. CDR3 in amino acids: CSAREPAGGVEQFF. The CDR3 DNA is TGCAGTGCTAGAGAGCCAGCGGGAGGGGTTGAGCAGTTCTTC.

This clonotype was seen repeatedly, ten times or more. V gene TRBV20-1 combines with J gene TRBJ1-2; no reliable D call. Germline V gene sequence: CDR1 DFQATT, CDR2 SNEGSKA (reference sequence). There are 8 residues in the CDR3. With 5 bases removed from V and 8 bases from J, the gap between germline ends came to 3 bases. The CDR3, as DNA: TGCAGTGCTTCCGGCTACACCTTC. The encoded protein is CSASGYTF.

This clonotype was counted at least ten times. The CDR3 DNA is TGTGCCAGCAGCTTGGAAGGGGGGGAGTATAGCAATCAGCCCCAGCATTTT. This encodes CASSLEGGEYSNQPQHF. The V call is TRBV7-6, the J call TRBJ1-5; D might be TRBD1 (6 bases). V lost 3 bases, J lost 0 bases, and 15 bases lay in between. This CDR3 has 17 residues. The germline V gene has CDR1 SGHVS and CDR2 FNYEAQ.

This clonotype was found many times. The CDR3 sequence is CASRHGTRRSLEDGYTF. The CDR3 region has the DNA TGTGCCAGCAGGCATGGGACCCGGCGGTCCCTAGAAGATGGCTACACCTTC. V gene TRBV6-2 or TRBV6-3 combines with J gene TRBJ1-2; D might be TRBD1 (5 bases). Germline CDR1 and CDR2: MNHEY and SVGEGT. Between the trimmed V and J ends, which lost 6 bases and 6 bases, there was a span of 26 bases. The CDR3 contains 17 residues.

This clonotype showed up just a few times. The J gene is TRBJ2-2, the V gene TRBV29-1; the D gene is possibly TRBD1 (5 bases). Germline assignment: CDR1 SQVTM and CDR2 ANQGSEA. V lost 1 base to trimming and J lost 1 base, with 13 bases between them. CDR3 size: 16 residues. This chain's CDR3 is CSVEGIRGGNTGELFF. The CDR3, as DNA: TGCAGCGTTGAAGGAATAAGGGGCGGGAACACCGGGGAGCTGTTTTTT.

Many counts were recorded for this clonotype. The J gene is TRBJ1-1, the V gene TRBV18; tentative D call: TRBD1 (5 bases). Germline lookup yields CDR1 KGHSH and CDR2 LQKENI. The V gene lost 1 base and the J gene lost 7 bases, with 10 bases spanning the gap. The CDR3 totals 13 residues. The CDR3 sequence is CASSPRQTHEAFF. CDR3 coding DNA: TGTGCCAGCTCACCACGACAGACTCATGAAGCTTTCTTT.

This clonotype was counted many times. V is TRBV19 and J is TRBJ1-2; weak D call: TRBD1 (6 bases). Trimming took off 8 bases at V and 3 bases at J, with 13 bases between the two ends. The CDR3 extends over 13 amino acids. In germline, CDR1 is LNHDA, CDR2 SQIVND (reference sequence). CDR3 protein: CASRSQGDYGYTF. The CDR3 nucleotides are TGTGCCAGTCGGTCACAGGGAGACTATGGCTACACCTTC.